The sequence of this T cell receptor (beta chain) was determined in a study of blood T cells in healthy people across ages. Every sample had a minimum of 6.5 million PBMCs isolated. This clonotype was seen a few times. Primed by a sample-barcoded 5' primer and a J-beta primer mix, a second PCR proceeded for about 6 to 12 cycles. From the 5' RACE reads, TCRdb called clonotypes with MiXCR, one entry per CDR3 protein. The sample holds about 930,000 distinct CDR3 sequences, 25% to 30% seen once. Germline values: CDR1 MNHEY, CDR2 SVGEGT. This CDR3 is 15 amino acids long. V was trimmed by 0 bases and J by 1 base, leaving 9 bases between them. This sample also appeared in a second study, on T cells of mothers and their children. This second study notes: cDNA synthesis used all extracted RNA, 1.5 ug per 15 ul.

The TCR originated in a woman between 40 and 55 years old in good health. Sequenced sample: blood. This sequence joins TRBV6-2 or TRBV6-3 and TRBJ1-1; no clear D gene. The CDR3 DNA sequence: TGTGCCAGCAGTTACTCGAGTAAGACGAACACTGAAGCTTTCTTT. It codes for CASSYSSKTNTEAFF.